The clone carrying this TCR beta chain is medium-sized. Its cognate antigen is unknown. The data were taken from a study of vaccination and CD4 T cells after COVID-19. For the study at large: Stimulation of cells relied on overlapping spike peptides derived from SARS-CoV-2, HCoV-NL63, HCoV-OC43 and HCoV-229E.

Notes on the study in general: The appearance of a median approximately 84% of reactive clones in convalescent patients occurred only post-vaccination. Spike mono-reactivity was found in 304 of 307 vaccine-specific clones from convalescent patients.

Regarding treatment: roughly nine-day PBMC culture with coronavirus spike peptide pools or control peptides (ViraFEST assay). CD4+ T cells that had been cultured provided DNA sequenced with the Oncomine TCR Beta short-read assay. MiXCR, applied by TCRdb to the PCR reads, yields one record per CDR3 protein. This sample yields thousands of distinct CDR3 sequences, of which approximately 52% are seen a single time; 18% belongs to the top ten. This sequence originates from a human donor who had recovered from COVID-19. The sequencing input was CD4+ T cells from blood, cultured in vitro.

CDR3 sequence (DNA): TGTGCCAGCAAGGCTAGCGGGGGGGCTCTAGAGCAGTTCTTC. Its protein is CASKASGGALEQFF. This chain uses TRBV6-1 with TRBJ2-1, with 12 bases lining up with TRBD2. CDR1 is MNHNS and CDR2 is SASEGT in the germline V gene. V gave up 7 bases and J gave up 10 bases; unmatched junction bases: 8. This CDR3 contains 14 residues.